One and the same sample provided the 25 T cell receptor beta chains below, sequenced in a study of Graves' ophthalmopathy and Graves' hyperthyroidism. TCR beta CDR3 regions were amplified from RNA transcripts. The first-round RT-PCR employed HTBI primers together with the Qiagen OneStep RT-PCR kit. A multiplex PCR was then performed as the second round. TCRdb re-called the multiplex PCR reads through MiXCR, storing one row per CDR3 protein. Among around 1,200,000 distinct CDR3 sequences listed, roughly 35% were seen once. Sequenced material: peripheral blood or thyroid tissue (not recorded which). Receptor source: an adult man with Graves' hyperthyroidism.

The chain joins TRBV20-1 to TRBJ1-1; possibly TRBD1 for D (6 bases). Germline V gene sequence: CDR1 DFQATT, CDR2 SNEGSKA (reference sequence). V was pared by 5 bases and J by 3 bases, with 13 bases between. The CDR3 extends over 13 amino acids. CDR3 sequence: CSADKRQDTEAFF. CDR3 bases: TGCAGTGCTGACAAACGACAGGACACTGAAGCTTTCTTT.

The chain couples TRBV10-3 to TRBJ2-3; tentatively, D is TRBD2 (5 bases). V was cut by 6 bases and J by 6 bases, with 19 bases left in between. Per germline, CDR1 ENHRY and CDR2 SYGVKD. The CDR3 covers 15 residues. CDR3 nucleotides: TGTGCCATCAGGGGCGTGAAGGGAGCGGCGGATACGCAGTATTTT. As protein: CAIRGVKGAADTQYF.

This clonotype came up many times. The chain recombines TRBV10-2 with TRBJ1-1; D is unresolved. Deletions cut 2 bases from V and 0 bases from J, with 16 bases between. The CDR3 totals 17 residues. Germline CDR1 and CDR2: WSHSY and SAAADI. The CDR3 reads CASSEGSQPVMNTEAFF. The CDR3 bases are TGCGCCAGCAGTGAGGGCAGCCAGCCAGTAATGAACACTGAAGCTTTCTTT.

This clonotype was seen at least ten times. The J gene is TRBJ2-2, the V gene TRBV19, with 8 bases lining up with TRBD1. The CDR3 has 14 amino acids. Germline CDR1 LNHDA, CDR2 SQIVND (reference sequence). V was clipped by 7 bases and J by 4 bases; unmatched bases: 5. This chain's CDR3 is CASIDRGRTGELFF. In DNA, the CDR3 is TGTGCCAGTATTGACAGGGGTCGCACCGGGGAGCTGTTTTTT. The whole variable domain, remainder taken from reference TRBV19 and TRBJ2-2, is DGGITQSPKYLFRKEGQNVTLSCEQNLNHDAMYWYRQDPGQGLRLIYYSQIVNDFQKGDIAEGYSVSREKKESFPLTVTSAQKNPTAFYLCASIDRGRTGELFFGEGSRLTVL.

This chain joins TRBV24-1 and TRBJ2-7, with D possibly being TRBD2 (6 bases). Germline-derived CDR1 and CDR2 are KGHDR and SFDVKD. Trimming pared 9 bases from V and 4 bases from J, leaving 24 bases between. This CDR3 spans 16 amino acids. In nucleotides, the CDR3 is TGTGCCACCGCCTCCCCCTCGTTCGGGAGAGGTTACGAGCAGTACTTC. Its translation: CATASPSFGRGYEQYF.

This clonotype was recorded at least ten times. The rearrangement uses TRBV9 and TRBJ1-5; D gene uncertain. The germline gives CDR1 SGDLS, CDR2 YYNGEE. The V end was cut by 2 bases, the J end by 0 bases, with 9 bases between. This CDR3 spans 15 amino acids. In DNA, the CDR3 is TGTGCCAGCAGCGTTTCCAGCAATAGCAATCAGCCCCAGCATTTT. Encoded protein: CASSVSSNSNQPQHF.

This clonotype was recorded at least ten times. The genes are TRBV12-3 or TRBV12-4 and TRBJ1-2, with D unclear. The germline V and J ends were trimmed by 6 bases and 8 bases, with 16 bases remaining between them. The CDR3 has 13 amino acids. CDR3 sequence reads: CASSLGLPYGYTF. CDR3 DNA sequence: TGTGCCAGCAGCCTAGGACTTCCCTACGGCTACACCTTC.

This clonotype was observed at least ten times. The chain recombines TRBV7-8 with TRBJ2-7; the D gene is possibly TRBD1 (6 bases). Deletions cut 3 bases from V and 0 bases from J, with 15 bases between. The CDR3 spans 16 residues. Germline V lookup: CDR1 SGHVS, CDR2 FQNEAQ. CDR3 sequence (DNA): TGTGCCAGCAGCTTTATTTCAGGGGTCCCCTCCTACGAGCAGTACTTC. Its protein product is CASSFISGVPSYEQYF.

V is TRBV27 and J is TRBJ1-1; D gene uncertain. V was shortened by 3 bases and J by 0 bases, with 11 bases between the two germline ends. Germline V CDR1 and CDR2: MNHEY, SMNVEV (reference sequence). The CDR3 extends over 15 amino acids. The CDR3 sequence: CASSFHSVMNTEAFF. The CDR3 region has the DNA TGTGCCAGCAGTTTCCACTCCGTTATGAACACTGAAGCTTTCTTT.

This clonotype was counted ten times or more. V and J are TRBV7-3 and TRBJ2-2; D may be TRBD1 or TRBD2 (5 bases each). Germline V gives CDR1 SGHTA, CDR2 FQGTGA. The CDR3 spans 14 residues. Trimming took 10 bases from V and 0 from J, leaving 12 bases between them. DNA of the CDR3: TGTGCCACCCGGGACGGATCGAACACCGGGGAGCTGTTTTTT. As protein: CATRDGSNTGELFF.

This clonotype showed up many times. The chain combines TRBV7-2 with TRBJ2-7; D may match TRBD1 or TRBD2 (5 bases each). The germline gives CDR1 SGHTA, CDR2 FQGNSA. The V end lost 5 bases, the J end lost 3 bases, and 17 bases lay between the germline ends. The CDR3 covers 15 residues. This chain's CDR3 is CASSLERGIGYEQYF. CDR3 coding DNA: TGTGCCAGCAGCCTGGAGAGGGGAATAGGCTACGAGCAGTACTTC.

This clonotype is a singleton in its sample. This chain connects TRBV2 to TRBJ2-5, with 9 bases identical to TRBD2. CDR1 is SNHLY, CDR2 FYNNEI, per germline. This CDR3 is 14 amino acids long. Trimming at V came to 4 bases and at J to 5 bases, leaving 5 bases not matched to a gene. This chain's CDR3 is CASSVGLAMETQYF. The CDR3 bases are TGTGCCAGCAGTGTGGGACTAGCAATGGAGACCCAGTACTTC.

This clonotype has only a few counts. This chain joins TRBV11-2 and TRBJ2-7, with 11 bases aligning to TRBD2. In germline, CDR1 is SGHAT, CDR2 FQNNGV. This CDR3 region has 18 residues. Trimming took 4 bases from V and 3 from J; bases not matched to a gene: 14. CDR3 residues: CASSSLTLLAGVLYEQYF. The CDR3 nucleotides read TGTGCCAGCAGCTCCCTCACCTTACTAGCGGGGGTCCTCTACGAGCAGTACTTC.

There are a few counts of this clonotype. Given a much more abundant clone one base away, this may be a read error. The chain links TRBV10-3 to TRBJ2-7; 9 bases map to TRBD1. The CDR3 extends over 14 amino acids. Germline CDR1 ENHRY, CDR2 SYGVKD. The CDR3 here is CAVSQMDRGYEQYF. CDR3 nucleotide sequence: TGTGCCGTCAGTCAAATGGACAGGGGTTACGAGCAGTACTTC.

The CDR3, as DNA: TGTGCCAGCACCCCGTACACAGGGGGGACTGAAGCTTTCTTT. It codes for CASTPYTGGTEAFF. This sequence joins TRBV2 and TRBJ1-1; 8 bases align to TRBD1. Germline loops: CDR1 SNHLY, CDR2 FYNNEI. The V segment lost 7 bases and the J segment 5 bases; nucleotides outside the gene matches: 9. The CDR3 spans 14 residues.

This clonotype was observed a few times. The genes are TRBV12-3 or TRBV12-4 and TRBJ1-4, with a weak D call TRBD1 (5 bases). The V end was cut by 8 bases, the J end by 7 bases, with 14 bases between. The CDR3 runs to 13 residues. The CDR3 coding sequence is TGTGCCAGCCAGGGAAGATCGGGTGAAAAACTGTTTTTT. Its protein is CASQGRSGEKLFF.

This clonotype has a count of ten or more. The chain joins TRBV7-9 to TRBJ1-1; no firm D call. The CDR3 runs to 16 residues. Germline V gene sequence: CDR1 SEHNR, CDR2 FQNEAQ (reference sequence). V gave up 1 base and J gave up 2 bases, with 14 bases separating them. The CDR3, as DNA: TGTGCCAGCAGCTTAGAGGGTGAGGCCTCAAACACTGAAGCTTTCTTT. This gives the protein CASSLEGEASNTEAFF.

This clonotype has at least ten counts. CDR3 DNA sequence: TGTGCCACCAGTGATTTATCGGGGGCTGGCTACACCTTC. It is translated as CATSDLSGAGYTF. The rearrangement joins TRBV24-1 to TRBJ1-2; the D gene is possibly TRBD1 (6 bases). The CDR3 consists of 13 residues. Trimming cost V 1 base and J 7 bases, with 9 bases left between them. Germline CDR1 reads KGHDR; CDR2 reads SFDVKD.

This clonotype was seen only a few times. V gene TRBV2 combines with J gene TRBJ1-6, with D perhaps TRBD1 (5 bases). Germline assignment: CDR1 SNHLY and CDR2 FYNNEI. This CDR3 contains 15 residues. Trimming shortened V by 1 base and J by 7 bases, and 11 bases separated the two germline ends. Here the CDR3 DNA reads TGTGCCAGCAGTGAAGGGGGCTTTGGGAATTCACCCCTCCACTTT. This encodes CASSEGGFGNSPLHF.

The V gene is TRBV19, the J gene TRBJ2-5; 9 bases are shared with TRBD1. Germline-derived CDR1 and CDR2 are LNHDA and SQIVND (reference sequence). The CDR3 is made up of 15 amino acids. Germline trimming cut 4 bases from V and 1 base from J; bases unmatched to any gene: 4. CDR3 DNA: TGTGCCAGTAGTAAACAGGGGGCTACCCAAGAGACCCAGTACTTC. Amino acid sequence: CASSKQGATQETQYF. Combining the CDR3 with reference TRBV19 and TRBJ2-5 gives the whole variable domain DGGITQSPKYLFRKEGQNVTLSCEQNLNHDAMYWYRQDPGQGLRLIYYSQIVNDFQKGDIAEGYSVSREKKESFPLTVTSAQKNPTAFYLCASSKQGATQETQYFGPGTRLLVL.

Many counts were recorded for this clonotype. The chain links TRBV24-1 to TRBJ1-5, with D perhaps TRBD1 (6 bases). Germline V gene sequence: CDR1 KGHDR, CDR2 SFDVKD. The CDR3 has 14 residues. V was pared by 3 bases and J by 6 bases, with 11 bases between. CDR3 DNA sequence: TGTGCCACCAGTGATGCCCCAGGGGTTCAGCCCCAGCATTTT. Its translation: CATSDAPGVQPQHF.

This clonotype was recorded a few times. At one end, the junction sequence differs from germline, possibly due to a read error. This rearrangement joins TRBV20-1 to TRBJ1-2, with TRBD1 matching 8 bases. This CDR3 is 15 amino acids long. The germline V gene has CDR1 DFQATT and CDR2 SNEGSKA (reference sequence). CDR3 nucleotide sequence: TGCAGTGCCAGAGGGGGGGACAGGCACTCCTTCGGCTACACCTTC. Its translation: CSARGGDRHSFGYTF.

Worth noting for this clonotype: A much larger clone lies a single base off, so this may be a read error. This is likely a read error, given that the CDR3 carries no conserved phenylalanine or tryptophan at its end. The rearrangement links TRBV10-3 to TRBJ2-7; D remains ambiguous. The length of the CDR3 is 15 residues. Deletions cut 7 bases from V and 4 bases from J, with 20 bases between. Germline lookup yields CDR1 ENHRY and CDR2 SYGVKD. The CDR3 is CAIMESLGASYEQYL. In DNA, the CDR3 is TGTGCCATCATGGAGTCCCTCGGCGCTTCTTACGAGCAGTACCTC.

This rearrangement joins TRBV12-3 or TRBV12-4 to TRBJ1-2; D unresolved. This CDR3 has 13 residues. V lost 3 bases and J 0 bases, leaving 5 bases between the germline ends. The CDR3 region is CASSFWANYGYTF. The CDR3 coding sequence is TGTGCCAGCAGTTTTTGGGCTAACTATGGCTACACCTTC.

This clonotype was seen many times. V gene TRBV10-3 combines with J gene TRBJ1-1; perhaps TRBD1 as D (5 bases). V was pared by 2 bases and J by 8 bases, with 18 bases between. CDR1 ENHRY and CDR2 SYGVKD come from the germline V gene. The CDR3 sequence is 15 residues long. CDR3 coding DNA: TGTGCCATCAGTGAGATGTGGGGCGAGGACTGGGAAGCTTTCTTT. This sequence encodes CAISEMWGEDWEAFF.